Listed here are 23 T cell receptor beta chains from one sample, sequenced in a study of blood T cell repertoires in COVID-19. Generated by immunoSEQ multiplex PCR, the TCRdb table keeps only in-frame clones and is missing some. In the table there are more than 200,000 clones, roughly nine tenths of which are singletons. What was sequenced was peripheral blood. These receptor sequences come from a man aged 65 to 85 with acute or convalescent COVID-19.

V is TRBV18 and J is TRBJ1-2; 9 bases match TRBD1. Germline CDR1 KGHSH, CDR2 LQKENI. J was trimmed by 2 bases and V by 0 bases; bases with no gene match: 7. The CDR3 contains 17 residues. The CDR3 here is CASSPPNLGQGNYGYTF. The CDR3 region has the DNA TGTGCCAGCTCACCACCGAATCTTGGACAGGGGAACTATGGCTACACCTTC.

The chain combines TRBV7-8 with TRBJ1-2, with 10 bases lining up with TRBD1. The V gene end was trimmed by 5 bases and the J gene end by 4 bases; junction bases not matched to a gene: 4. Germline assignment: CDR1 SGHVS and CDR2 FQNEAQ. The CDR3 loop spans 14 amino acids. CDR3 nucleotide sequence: TGTGCCAGCAGCCGGACAGGGGGGGGCTATGGCTACACCTTC. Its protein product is CASSRTGGGYGYTF. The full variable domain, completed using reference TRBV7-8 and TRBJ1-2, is GAGVSQSPRYKVAKRGQDVALRCDPISGHVSLFWYQQALGQGPEFLTYFQNEAQLDKSGLPSDRFFAERPEGSVSTLKIQRTQQEDSAVYLCASSRTGGGYGYTFGSGTRLTVV.

CDR3 amino acids: CASTVLGQGTYGYTF. CDR3 DNA sequence: TGTGCCAGCACTGTCCTAGGACAGGGGACTTATGGCTACACCTTC. V is TRBV2 and J is TRBJ1-2; the match to TRBD1 covers 9 bases. The V gene end was trimmed by 7 bases and the J gene end by 5 bases; junction bases not matched to a gene: 11. This CDR3 is built from 15 residues. Germline CDR1 is SNHLY and CDR2 is FYNNEI. Complete variable domain (other parts from reference TRBV2 and TRBJ1-2): EPEVTQTPSHQVTQMGQEVILRCVPISNHLYFYWYRQILGQKVEFLVSFYNNEISEKSEIFDDQFSVERPDGSNFTLKIRSTKLEDSAMYFCASTVLGQGTYGYTFGSGTRLTVV.

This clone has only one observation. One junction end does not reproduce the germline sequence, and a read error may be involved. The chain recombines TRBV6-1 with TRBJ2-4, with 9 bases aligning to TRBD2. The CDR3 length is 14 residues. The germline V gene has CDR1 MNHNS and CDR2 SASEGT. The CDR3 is CASSEELTSGPYNF. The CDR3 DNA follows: TGTGCCAGCAGTGAAGAACTCACTAGCGGGCCCTATAACTTC.

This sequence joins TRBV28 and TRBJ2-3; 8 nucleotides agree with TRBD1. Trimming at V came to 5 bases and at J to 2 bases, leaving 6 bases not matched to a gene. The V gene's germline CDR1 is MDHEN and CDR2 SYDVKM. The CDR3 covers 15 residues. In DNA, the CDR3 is TGTGCCAGCAGTCCGTGGACAGGGTTCACAGATACGCAGTATTTT. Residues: CASSPWTGFTDTQYF.

The chain's CDR3 is CASSLVRGGGYTF. The CDR3 coding sequence is TGTGCCAGCAGCTTAGTACGGGGTGGTGGCTACACCTTC. The rearrangement links TRBV7-9 to TRBJ1-2, with no clear D. Deletions cut 1 base from V and 7 bases from J, with 10 bases between. The CDR3 length is 13 residues. Germline V gene lookup returns CDR1 SEHNR and CDR2 FQNEAQ (reference sequence).

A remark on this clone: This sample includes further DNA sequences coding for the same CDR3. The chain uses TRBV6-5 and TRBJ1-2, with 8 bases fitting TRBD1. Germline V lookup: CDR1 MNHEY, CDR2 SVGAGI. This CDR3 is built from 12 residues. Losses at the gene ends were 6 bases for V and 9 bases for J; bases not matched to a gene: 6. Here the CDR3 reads CASSPGQGRYTF. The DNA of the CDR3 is TGTGCCAGCAGCCCCGGACAGGGCCGCTACACCTTC.

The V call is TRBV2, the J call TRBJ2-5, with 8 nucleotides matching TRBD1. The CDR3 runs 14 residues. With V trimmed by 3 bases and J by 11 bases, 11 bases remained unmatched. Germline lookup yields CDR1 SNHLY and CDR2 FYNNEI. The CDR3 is CASSERQGAWEQYF. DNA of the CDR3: TGTGCCAGCAGTGAGCGGCAGGGGGCATGGGAGCAGTACTTC.

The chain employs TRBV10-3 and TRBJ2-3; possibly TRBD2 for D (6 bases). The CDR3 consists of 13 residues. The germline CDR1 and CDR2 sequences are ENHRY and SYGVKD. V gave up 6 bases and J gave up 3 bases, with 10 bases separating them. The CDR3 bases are TGTGCCATCAGGGGCGGAGGGACAGATACGCAGTATTTT. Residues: CAIRGGGTDTQYF.

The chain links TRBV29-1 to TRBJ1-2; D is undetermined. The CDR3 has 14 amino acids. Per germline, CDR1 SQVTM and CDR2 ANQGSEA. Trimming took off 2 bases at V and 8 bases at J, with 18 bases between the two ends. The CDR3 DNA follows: TGCAGCGTTGAACCGGCGACTTCTCCGGGAGGCTACACCTTC. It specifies CSVEPATSPGGYTF.

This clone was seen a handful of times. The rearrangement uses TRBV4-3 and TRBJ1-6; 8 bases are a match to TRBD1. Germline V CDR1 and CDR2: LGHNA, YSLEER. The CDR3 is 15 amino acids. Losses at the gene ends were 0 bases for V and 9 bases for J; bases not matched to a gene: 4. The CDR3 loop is CASSQEATGVSPLHF. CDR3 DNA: TGCGCCAGCAGCCAAGAGGCGACAGGGGTTTCACCCCTCCACTTT.

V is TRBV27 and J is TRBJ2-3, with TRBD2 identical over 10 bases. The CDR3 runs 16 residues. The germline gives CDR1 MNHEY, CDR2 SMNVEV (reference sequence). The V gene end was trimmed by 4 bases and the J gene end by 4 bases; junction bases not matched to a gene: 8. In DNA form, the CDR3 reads TGTGCCAGCAGTTCACCAGCGGGAGGGCCATCAGATACGCAGTATTTT. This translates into CASSSPAGGPSDTQYF.

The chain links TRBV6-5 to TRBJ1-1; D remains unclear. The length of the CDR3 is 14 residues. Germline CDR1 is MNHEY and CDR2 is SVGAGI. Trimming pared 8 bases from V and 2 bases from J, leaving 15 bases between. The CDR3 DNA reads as TGTGCCAGCCGGGTGGGTCAGTTAAACACTGAAGCTTTCTTT. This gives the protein CASRVGQLNTEAFF.

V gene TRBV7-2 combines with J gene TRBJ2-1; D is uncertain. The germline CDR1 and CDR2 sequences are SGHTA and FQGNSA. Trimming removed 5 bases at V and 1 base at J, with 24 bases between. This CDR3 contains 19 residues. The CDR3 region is CASSLKRSLWSASYNEQFF. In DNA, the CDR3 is TGTGCCAGCAGCCTTAAGAGAAGTCTGTGGAGCGCTTCCTACAATGAGCAGTTCTTC.

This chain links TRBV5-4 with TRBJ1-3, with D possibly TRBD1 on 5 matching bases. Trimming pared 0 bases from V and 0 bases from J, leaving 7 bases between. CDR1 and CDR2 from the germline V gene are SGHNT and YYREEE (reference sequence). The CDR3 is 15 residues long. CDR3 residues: CASSLGDSSGNTIYF. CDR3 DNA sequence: TGTGCCAGCAGCTTGGGAGACAGCTCTGGAAACACCATATATTTT.

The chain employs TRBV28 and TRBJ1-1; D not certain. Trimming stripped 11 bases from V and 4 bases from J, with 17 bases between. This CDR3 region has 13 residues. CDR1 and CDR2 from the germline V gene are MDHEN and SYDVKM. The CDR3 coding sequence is TGTGCCGGGAGAAGAGGGCCCGGCACTGAAGCTTTCTTT. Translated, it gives CAGRRGPGTEAFF.

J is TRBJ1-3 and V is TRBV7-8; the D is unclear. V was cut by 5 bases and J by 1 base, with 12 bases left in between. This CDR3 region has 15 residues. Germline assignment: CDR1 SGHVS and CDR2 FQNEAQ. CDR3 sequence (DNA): TGTGCCAGCAGCCCTTCTTACGGGTCTGGAAACACCATATATTTT. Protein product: CASSPSYGSGNTIYF.

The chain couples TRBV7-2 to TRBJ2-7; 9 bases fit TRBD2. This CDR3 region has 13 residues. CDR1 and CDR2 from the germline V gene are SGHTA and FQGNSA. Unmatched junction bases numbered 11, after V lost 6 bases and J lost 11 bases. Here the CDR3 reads CASSSYLAGFKYF. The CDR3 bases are TGTGCCAGCAGTTCCTACCTAGCGGGATTCAAGTACTTC.

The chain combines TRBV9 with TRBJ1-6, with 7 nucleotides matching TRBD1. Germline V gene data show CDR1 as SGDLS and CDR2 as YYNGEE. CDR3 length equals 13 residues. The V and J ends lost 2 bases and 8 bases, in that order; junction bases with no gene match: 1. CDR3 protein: CASSVTGDSPLHF. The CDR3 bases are TGTGCCAGCAGCGTTACAGGGGATTCACCCCTCCACTTT.

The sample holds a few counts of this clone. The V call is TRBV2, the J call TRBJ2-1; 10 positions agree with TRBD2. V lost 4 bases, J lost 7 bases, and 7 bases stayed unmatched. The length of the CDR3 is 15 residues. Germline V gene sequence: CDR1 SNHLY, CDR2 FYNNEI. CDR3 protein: CASSGTSGNPNEQFF. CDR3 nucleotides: TGTGCCAGCAGTGGGACTAGCGGCAATCCTAATGAGCAGTTCTTC.

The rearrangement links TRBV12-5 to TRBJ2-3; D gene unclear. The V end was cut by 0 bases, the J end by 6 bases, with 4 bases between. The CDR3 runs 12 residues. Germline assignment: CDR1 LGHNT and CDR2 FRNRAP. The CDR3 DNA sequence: TGTGCTAGTGGTTTGGTCCGGGATACGCAGTATTTT. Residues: CASGLVRDTQYF.

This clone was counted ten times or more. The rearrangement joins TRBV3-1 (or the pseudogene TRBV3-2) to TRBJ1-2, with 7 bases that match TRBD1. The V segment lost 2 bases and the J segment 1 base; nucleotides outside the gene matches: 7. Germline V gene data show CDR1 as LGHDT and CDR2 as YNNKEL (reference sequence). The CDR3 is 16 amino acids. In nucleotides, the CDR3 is TGTGCCAGCAGCCAACCCCCGACAGGGCTTAACTATGGCTACACCTTC. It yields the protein CASSQPPTGLNYGYTF.

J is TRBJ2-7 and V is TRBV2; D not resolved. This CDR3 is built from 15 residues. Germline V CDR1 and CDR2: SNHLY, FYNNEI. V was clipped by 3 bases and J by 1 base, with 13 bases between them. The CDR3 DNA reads TGTGCCAGCAGTGAGTCGGCAGGCGTTTCCTACGAGCAGTACTTC. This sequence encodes CASSESAGVSYEQYF.